This TCR beta chain was captured by sequencing in a study of T cells in localized non-small cell lung cancer. General observations from the study: Uninvolved adjacent lung had the highest recorded T cell clonality, with tumor below it. Of the top 100 tumor clones, median about 56 were in adjacent lung, approximately 30 among its top 100. Among blood samples, higher T cell density accompanied longer overall survival. Tumor samples were not multi-region, leaving intratumor heterogeneity unexcluded.

Assay used: immunoSEQ multiplex PCR; TCRdb lists only in-frame clones, some missing. The sample has some 30,000 clones; 70% to 90% are singletons. Between the trimmed V and J ends, which lost 6 bases and 0 bases, there was a span of 6 bases. The CDR3 is made up of 13 amino acids. Germline V gene sequence: CDR1 MNHNS, CDR2 SASEGT. About this clone: As yet, its antigen is unknown.

The sequence was obtained from a female donor over 55 with stage I lung adenocarcinoma. Sample: peripheral blood, taken before any cancer treatment. This chain uses TRBV6-1 with TRBJ2-1; no clear D gene. The chain's CDR3 is CASRGSSYNEQFF. The CDR3 coding sequence is TGTGCCAGCAGGGGAAGCTCCTACAATGAGCAGTTCTTC.